This T cell receptor beta chain was observed in a study of neurological immune-mediated disorders. The germline V gene encodes CDR1 ENHRY and CDR2 SYGVKD. With 6 bases removed from V and 4 bases from J, the gap between germline ends came to 10 bases. The length of the CDR3 is 13 residues. Documented time point: technical triplicate 2. PBMCs stored at -80 C, 2 million in total, were the source of the unsorted libraries. General study points: None of the CDR3 amino acid sequences of expanded clones recurred across subjects, suggesting private repertoires in all groups. While HTLV-1-associated myelopathy showed the greatest TCR clonal expansion, multiple sclerosis showed the least, falling below healthy controls.

With regard to this clonotype: Its antigen is not known.

5'RACE employing 10-nucleotide random UMIs yielded the cDNA. TCRdb processed the 5' RACE reads anew with MiXCR; each CDR3 protein has one entry. The sample shows roughly 61,000 distinct CDR3 sequences, around 24% of them seen only once. Sample: PBMCs. This chain joins TRBV10-3 and TRBJ1-5; D gene ambiguous. The source of this sequence is a man aged 55 to 70 with HTLV-1-associated myelopathy (HAM/TSP). The CDR3 DNA reads TGTGCCATCAGCTACTCCGAGAATCAGCCCCAGCATTTT. Translating it yields CAISYSENQPQHF.